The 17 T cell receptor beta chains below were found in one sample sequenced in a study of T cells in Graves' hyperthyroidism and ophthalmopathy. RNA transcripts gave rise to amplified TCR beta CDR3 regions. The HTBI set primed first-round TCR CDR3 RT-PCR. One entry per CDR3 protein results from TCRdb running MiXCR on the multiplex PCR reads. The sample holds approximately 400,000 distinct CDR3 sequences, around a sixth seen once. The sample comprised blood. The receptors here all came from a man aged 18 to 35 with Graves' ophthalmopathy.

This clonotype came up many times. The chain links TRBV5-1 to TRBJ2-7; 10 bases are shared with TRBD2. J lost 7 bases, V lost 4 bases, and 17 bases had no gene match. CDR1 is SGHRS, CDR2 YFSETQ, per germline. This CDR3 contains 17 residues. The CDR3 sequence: CASSPRVERGGRWEQYF. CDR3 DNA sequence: TGCGCCAGCAGCCCGAGAGTCGAGCGGGGGGGCCGGTGGGAGCAGTACTTC. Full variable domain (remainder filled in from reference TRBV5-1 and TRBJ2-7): KAGVTQTPRYLIKTRGQQVTLSCSPISGHRSVSWYQQTPGQGLQFLFEYFSETQRNKGNFPGRFSGRQFSNSRSEMNVSTLELGDSALYLCASSPRVERGGRWEQYFGPGTRLTVT.

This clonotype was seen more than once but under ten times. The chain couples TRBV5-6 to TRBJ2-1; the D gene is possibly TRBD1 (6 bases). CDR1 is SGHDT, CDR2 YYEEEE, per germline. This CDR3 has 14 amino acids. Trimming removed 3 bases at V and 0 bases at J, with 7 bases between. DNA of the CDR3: TGTGCCAGCAGCTCAGGGGTCTCCTACAATGAGCAGTTCTTC. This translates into CASSSGVSYNEQFF. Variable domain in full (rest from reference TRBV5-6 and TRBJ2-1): DAGVTQSPTHLIKTRGQQVTLRCSPKSGHDTVSWYQQALGQGPQFIFQYYEEEERQRGNFPDRFSGHQFPNYSSELNVNALLLGDSALYLCASSSGVSYNEQFFGPGTRLTVL.

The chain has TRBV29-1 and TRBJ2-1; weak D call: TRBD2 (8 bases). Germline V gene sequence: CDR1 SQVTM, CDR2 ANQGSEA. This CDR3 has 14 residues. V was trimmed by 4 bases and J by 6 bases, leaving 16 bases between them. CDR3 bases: TGCAGCGTTGTCGGGAGGGGGCGCCTCAATGAGCAGTTCTTC. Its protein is CSVVGRGRLNEQFF.

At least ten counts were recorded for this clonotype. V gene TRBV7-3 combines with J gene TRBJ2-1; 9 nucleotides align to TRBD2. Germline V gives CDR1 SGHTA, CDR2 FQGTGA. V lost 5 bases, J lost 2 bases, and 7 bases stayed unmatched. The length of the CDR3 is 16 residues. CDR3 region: CASSEIAGAAYNEQFF. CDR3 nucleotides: TGTGCCAGCAGCGAAATAGCGGGGGCCGCCTACAATGAGCAGTTCTTC.

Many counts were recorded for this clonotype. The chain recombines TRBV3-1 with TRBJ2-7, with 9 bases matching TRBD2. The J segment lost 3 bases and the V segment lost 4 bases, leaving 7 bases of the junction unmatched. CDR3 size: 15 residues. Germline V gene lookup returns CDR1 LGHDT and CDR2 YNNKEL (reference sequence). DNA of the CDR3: TGTGCCAGCAGCCGAATAAAGACTAGCGGCTACGAGCAGTACTTC. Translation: CASSRIKTSGYEQYF.

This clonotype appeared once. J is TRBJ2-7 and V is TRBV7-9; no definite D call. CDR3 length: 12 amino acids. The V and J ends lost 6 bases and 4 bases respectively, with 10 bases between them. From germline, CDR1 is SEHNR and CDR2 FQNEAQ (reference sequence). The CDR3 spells CASSSPFYEQYF. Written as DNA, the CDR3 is TGTGCCAGCAGTTCTCCATTTTACGAGCAGTACTTC.

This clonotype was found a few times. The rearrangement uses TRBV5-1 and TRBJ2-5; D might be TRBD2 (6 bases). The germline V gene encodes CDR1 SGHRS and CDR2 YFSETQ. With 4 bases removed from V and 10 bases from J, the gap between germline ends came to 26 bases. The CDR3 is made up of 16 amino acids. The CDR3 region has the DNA TGCGCCAGCAGCGGGATCCAGCCCGGGACTGCCGGCGACCAGTACTTC. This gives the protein CASSGIQPGTAGDQYF.

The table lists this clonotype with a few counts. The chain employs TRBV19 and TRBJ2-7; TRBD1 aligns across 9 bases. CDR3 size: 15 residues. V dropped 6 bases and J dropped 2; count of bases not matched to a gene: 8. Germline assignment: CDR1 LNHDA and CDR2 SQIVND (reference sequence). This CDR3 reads CASSLGQGITYEQYF. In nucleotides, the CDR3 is TGTGCCAGTAGCCTGGGACAGGGAATCACCTACGAGCAGTACTTC.

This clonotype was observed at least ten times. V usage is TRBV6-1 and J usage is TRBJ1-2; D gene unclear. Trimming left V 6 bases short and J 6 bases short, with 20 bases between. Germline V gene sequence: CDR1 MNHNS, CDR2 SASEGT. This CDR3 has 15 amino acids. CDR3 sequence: CASSPFGGLVNGYTF. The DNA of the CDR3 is TGTGCCAGCAGCCCGTTCGGCGGGCTTGTGAATGGCTACACCTTC.

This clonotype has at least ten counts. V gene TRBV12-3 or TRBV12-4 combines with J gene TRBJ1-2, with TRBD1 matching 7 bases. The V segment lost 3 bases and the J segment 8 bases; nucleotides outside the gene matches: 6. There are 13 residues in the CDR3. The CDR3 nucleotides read TGTGCCAGCAGTTTTGACAGGGCGGGGGGCTACACCTTC. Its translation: CASSFDRAGGYTF.

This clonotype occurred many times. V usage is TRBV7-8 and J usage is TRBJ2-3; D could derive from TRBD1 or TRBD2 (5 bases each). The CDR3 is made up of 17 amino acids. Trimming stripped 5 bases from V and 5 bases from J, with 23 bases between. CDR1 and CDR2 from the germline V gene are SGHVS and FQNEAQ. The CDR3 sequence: CASSLNNHGASGDTQYF. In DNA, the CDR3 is TGTGCCAGCAGCCTAAACAATCACGGGGCATCAGGAGATACGCAGTATTTT.

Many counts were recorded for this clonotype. The CDR3 here is CASSLRQSTDTQYF. CDR3 sequence (DNA): TGTGCCAGCAGCTTGCGACAGAGCACAGATACGCAGTATTTT. The J gene is TRBJ2-3, the V gene TRBV11-1, with D possibly being TRBD1 (5 bases). Germline V lookup: CDR1 SGHAT, CDR2 FQDESV (reference sequence). V lost 3 bases, J lost 0 bases, and 7 bases lay in between. There are 14 residues in the CDR3.

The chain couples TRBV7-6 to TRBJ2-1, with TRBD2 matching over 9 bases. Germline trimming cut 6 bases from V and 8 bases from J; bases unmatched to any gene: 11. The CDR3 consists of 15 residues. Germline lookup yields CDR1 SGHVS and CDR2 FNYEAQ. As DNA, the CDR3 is TGTGCCAGCAGACAGAGGGCGGGGGGGGGTGATGAGCAGTTCTTC. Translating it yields CASRQRAGGGDEQFF. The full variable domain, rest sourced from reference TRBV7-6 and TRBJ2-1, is GAGVSQSPRYKVTKRGQDVALRCDPISGHVSLYWYRQALGQGPEFLTYFNYEAQQDKSGLPNDRFSAERPEGSISTLTIQRTEQRDSAMYRCASRQRAGGGDEQFFGPGTRLTVL.

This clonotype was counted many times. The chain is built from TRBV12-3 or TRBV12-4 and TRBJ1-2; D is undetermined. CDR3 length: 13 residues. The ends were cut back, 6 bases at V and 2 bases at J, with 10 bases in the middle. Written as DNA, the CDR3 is TGTGCCAGCAGCTCCTCGGGGAACTATGGCTACACCTTC. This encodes CASSSSGNYGYTF.

CDR3 bases: TGCAGTGCTAGAAGCAGGGAGGCTCAGCCCCAGCATTTT. It codes for CSARSREAQPQHF. The rearrangement links TRBV20-1 to TRBJ1-5, with a weak D call TRBD1 (5 bases). Germline V CDR1 and CDR2: DFQATT, SNEGSKA (reference sequence). Trimming shortened V by 2 bases and J by 6 bases, and 11 bases separated the two germline ends. This CDR3 spans 13 amino acids.

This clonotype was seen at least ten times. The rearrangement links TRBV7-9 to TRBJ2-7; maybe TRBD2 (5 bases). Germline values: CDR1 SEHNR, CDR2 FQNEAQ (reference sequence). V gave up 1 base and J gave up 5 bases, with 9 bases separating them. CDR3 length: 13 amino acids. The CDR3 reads CASSLGEGHEQYF. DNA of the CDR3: TGTGCCAGCAGCTTAGGTGAGGGCCACGAGCAGTACTTC.

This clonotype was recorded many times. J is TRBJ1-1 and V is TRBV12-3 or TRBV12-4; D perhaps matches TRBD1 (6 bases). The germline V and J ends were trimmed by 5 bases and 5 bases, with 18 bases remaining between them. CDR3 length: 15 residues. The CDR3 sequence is CASSTPTGRGTEAFF. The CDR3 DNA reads TGTGCCAGCAGTACCCCAACAGGGAGGGGGACTGAAGCTTTCTTT.